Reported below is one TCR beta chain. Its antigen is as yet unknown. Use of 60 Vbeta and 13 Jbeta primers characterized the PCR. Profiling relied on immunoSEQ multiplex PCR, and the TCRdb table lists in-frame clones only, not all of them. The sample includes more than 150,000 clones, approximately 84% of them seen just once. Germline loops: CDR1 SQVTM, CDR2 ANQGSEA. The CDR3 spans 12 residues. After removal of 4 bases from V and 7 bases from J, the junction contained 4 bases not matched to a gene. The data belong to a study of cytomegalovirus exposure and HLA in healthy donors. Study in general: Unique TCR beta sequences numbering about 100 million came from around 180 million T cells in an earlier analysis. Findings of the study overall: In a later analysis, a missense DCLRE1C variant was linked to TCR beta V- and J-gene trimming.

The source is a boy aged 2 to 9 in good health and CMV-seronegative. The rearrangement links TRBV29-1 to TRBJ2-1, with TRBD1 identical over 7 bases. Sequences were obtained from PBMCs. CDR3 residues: CSVGQGRNEQFF. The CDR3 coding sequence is TGCAGCGTTGGACAGGGCCGGAATGAGCAGTTCTTC.